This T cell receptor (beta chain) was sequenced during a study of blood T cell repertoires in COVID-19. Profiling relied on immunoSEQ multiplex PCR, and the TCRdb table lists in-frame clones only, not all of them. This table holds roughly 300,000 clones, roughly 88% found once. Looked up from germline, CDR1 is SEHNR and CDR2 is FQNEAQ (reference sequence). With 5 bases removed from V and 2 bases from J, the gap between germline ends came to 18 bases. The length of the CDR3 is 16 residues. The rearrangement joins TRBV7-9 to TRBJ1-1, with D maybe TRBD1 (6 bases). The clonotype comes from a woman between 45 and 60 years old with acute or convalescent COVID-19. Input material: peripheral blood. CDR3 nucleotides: TGTGCCAGCAGCCGTAGGCCGCCAGGGGAAAACACTGAAGCTTTCTTT. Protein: CASSRRPPGENTEAFF.